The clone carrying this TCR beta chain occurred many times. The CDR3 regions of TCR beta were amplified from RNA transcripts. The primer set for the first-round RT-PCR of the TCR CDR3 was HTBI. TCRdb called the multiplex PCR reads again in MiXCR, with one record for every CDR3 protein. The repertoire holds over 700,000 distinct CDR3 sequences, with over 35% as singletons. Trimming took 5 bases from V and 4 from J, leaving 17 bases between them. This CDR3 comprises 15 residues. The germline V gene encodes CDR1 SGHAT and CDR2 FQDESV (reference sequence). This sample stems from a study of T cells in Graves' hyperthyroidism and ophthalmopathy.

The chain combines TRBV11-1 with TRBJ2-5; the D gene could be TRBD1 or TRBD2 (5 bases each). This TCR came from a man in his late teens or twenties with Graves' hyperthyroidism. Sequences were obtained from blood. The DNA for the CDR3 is TGTGCCAGCAGCCAGGATGGGACCCGACGAGAGACCCAGTACTTC. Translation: CASSQDGTRRETQYF.